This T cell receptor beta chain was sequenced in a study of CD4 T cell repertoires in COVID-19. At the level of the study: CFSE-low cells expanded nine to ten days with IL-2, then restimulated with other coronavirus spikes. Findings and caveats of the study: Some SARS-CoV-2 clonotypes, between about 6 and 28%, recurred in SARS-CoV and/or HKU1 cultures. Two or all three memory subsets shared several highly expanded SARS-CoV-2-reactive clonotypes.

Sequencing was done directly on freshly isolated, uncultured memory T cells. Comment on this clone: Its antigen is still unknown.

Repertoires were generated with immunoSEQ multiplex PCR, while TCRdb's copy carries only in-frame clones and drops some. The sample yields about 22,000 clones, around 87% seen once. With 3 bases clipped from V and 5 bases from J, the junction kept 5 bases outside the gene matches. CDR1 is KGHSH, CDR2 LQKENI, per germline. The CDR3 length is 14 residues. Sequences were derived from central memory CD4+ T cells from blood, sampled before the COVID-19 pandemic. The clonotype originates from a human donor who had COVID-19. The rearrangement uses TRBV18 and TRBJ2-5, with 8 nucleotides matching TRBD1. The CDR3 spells CASSPLTGGETQYF. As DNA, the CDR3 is TGTGCCAGCTCACCGCTTACAGGGGGGGAGACCCAGTACTTC.